The following is a T cell receptor (beta chain) sequence with its context. This specimen belongs to a study of naive CD8 T cells in extremely preterm neonates. The CDR3 consists of 12 residues. The J segment lost 6 bases and the V segment lost 5 bases, leaving 2 bases of the junction unmatched. Germline assignment: CDR1 MNHEY and CDR2 SVGAGI. TCRdb's copy holds only in-frame clones and misses some; the assay was immunoSEQ multiplex PCR. The table includes roughly 5,000 clones, less than 99% detected once. Live Annexin V-negative naive CD3+CD8+CD45RA+CCR7+ T cells were sorted. Per sample, roughly 18,000 to 100,000 naive CD8+ cells were sorted.

The genes are TRBV6-5 and TRBJ1-2; TRBD1 agrees at 8 bases. The source of this sequence is a human donor in good health. Sequenced sample: naive CD8+ T cells from blood. CDR3 nucleotide sequence: TGTGCCAGCAGTACCAGGGGGCATGGCTACACCTTC. Its protein is CASSTRGHGYTF.